This is a list of T cell receptor beta chains from one sample in a study of blood T cell repertoires in COVID-19. Using immunoSEQ multiplex PCR, the repertoire was profiled, and TCRdb retains in-frame clones only, with some absent. Of about 300,000 clones listed, 86% are singletons. The specimen was peripheral blood. The receptors originated from a woman between 45 and 65 years old with acute or convalescent COVID-19. Both conserved end residues are part of each CDR3. The D gene is left open where the match is weak. Not all rows give a size; the values are once, few, many and, for expanded clones, a class.

V gene	clone size	D gene	J gene	CDR3 DNA	CDR3 protein
TRBV18	-	TRBD1	TRBJ2-5	TGTGCCAGCTCACCGGGACAGGGAACTTACCAAGAGACCCAGTACTTC	CASSPGQGTYQETQYF
TRBV28	-	-	TRBJ1-6	TGTGCCAGCAGTTTAACAGGACAGAATGGCAATTCACCCCTCCACTTT	CASSLTGQNGNSPLHF
TRBV7-2	-	-	TRBJ2-5	TGTGCCAGCAGCTTAGGAGGAAACCAAGAGACCCAGTACTTC	CASSLGGNQETQYF
TRBV7-9	-	TRBD2	TRBJ2-7	TGTGCCAGCAGCTTAGCGTTGGGACTAGCCTACGAGCAGTACTTC	CASSLALGLAYEQYF
TRBV21-1	-	-	TRBJ1-6	TGTGCCAGCAGAAGCAGGGGTAATTCACCCCTCCACTTT	CASRSRGNSPLHF
TRBV28	-	TRBD1	TRBJ2-1	TGTGCCAGCGGACAGGGAATCTACAATGAGCAGTTCTTC	CASGQGIYNEQFF
TRBV19	-	TRBD1	TRBJ1-2	TGTGCCAGTAGTAGGGACAGCTCAAACTATGGCTACACCTTC	CASSRDSSNYGYTF
TRBV10-3	-	TRBD1	TRBJ2-7	TGTGCCACTCAATTACAGGGGAGTACCTACGAGCAGTACTTC	CATQLQGSTYEQYF
TRBV24-1	-	TRBD1	TRBJ1-4	TGTGCCACCAGTGACCCAGGGACAGGGCCTGAAAAACTGTTTTTT	CATSDPGTGPEKLFF
TRBV5-1	once	-	TRBJ2-2	TGCGCCAGCAGCCCGGACAAAAGTCCCGGGGAGCTGTTTTTT	CASSPDKSPGELFF
TRBV6-1	-	-	TRBJ1-6	TGTGCCAGCAGTGACCACTCAGGGAACTATAATTCACCCCTCCACTTT	CASSDHSGNYNSPLHF
TRBV10-2	-	-	TRBJ1-5	TGCGCCAGCAGCTCTCACAGGCCTAGGAGCAATCAGCCCCAGCATTTT	CASSSHRPRSNQPQHF
TRBV5-1	few	TRBD2	TRBJ2-7	TGCGCCAGCAGTACCACCGGGACTAGAATTTACGAGCAGTACTTC	CASSTTGTRIYEQYF
TRBV12-3/TRBV12-4	-	-	TRBJ2-3	TGTGCCAGTTGGGTAGGTGCTGCGACATCCCAGTATTTT	CASWVGAATSQYF
TRBV7-3	-	TRBD2	TRBJ2-1	TGTGCCAGCAGCCGCGGACTAGCTCCGAATGAGCAGTTCTTC	CASSRGLAPNEQFF
TRBV7-9	-	-	TRBJ2-4	TGTGCCAGCAGTCAACAACAGGGAGACATTCAGTACTTC	CASSQQQGDIQYF
TRBV7-2	-	-	TRBJ2-7	TGTGCCAGCAGCTTGACGGGACTCTCCTACGAGCAGTACTTC	CASSLTGLSYEQYF
TRBV7-9	-	TRBD1	TRBJ1-1	TGTGCCAGCAGCTTAAAACAGGGGGCCGGGGCTTTCTTT	CASSLKQGAGAFF
TRBV3-1/TRBV3-2	-	-	TRBJ1-2	TGTGCCAGCAGCCAAGAGGAGGACTATGGCTACACCTTC	CASSQEEDYGYTF
TRBV9	once	TRBD1	TRBJ2-1	TGTGCCAGCAGCGTTGGACAGGGTTCCTACAATGAGCAGTTCTTC	CASSVGQGSYNEQFF
TRBV7-2	-	-	TRBJ2-1	TGTGCCAGCAGCTCCCAGCCTAGGACTTCCATTAATGAGCAGTTCTTC	CASSSQPRTSINEQFF
TRBV3-1/TRBV3-2	-	-	TRBJ1-6	TGTGCCAGCAGCCAAGATGGGCAGACAGTGGGGTGGAATTCACCCCTCCACTTT	CASSQDGQTVGWNSPLHF
TRBV6-6	-	-	TRBJ1-1	TGTGCCAGCAGTTACGGGGGGATTCTGTACACTGAAGCTTTCTTT	CASSYGGILYTEAFF
TRBV15	-	-	TRBJ1-1	TGTGCCACCAGCAGAGATGACATGGGGGGCACTGAAGCTTTCTTT	CATSRDDMGGTEAFF
TRBV18	-	-	TRBJ1-6	TGTGCCAGCTCACCTTTAAATCCGGAGAGCTCCTATAATTCACCCCTCCACTTT	CASSPLNPESSYNSPLHF
TRBV28	-	-	TRBJ1-3	TGTGCCAGCAGTTTGGGGGGAGTGGGAAACACCATATATTTT	CASSLGGVGNTIYF
TRBV7-2	-	-	TRBJ2-7	TGTGCCAGCAGCTCCCAAGGGAGCTCCTACGAGCAGTACTTC	CASSSQGSSYEQYF
TRBV27	-	TRBD1	TRBJ1-1	TGTGCCAGCCAGGGACAGGTGAACACTGAAGCTTTCTTT	CASQGQVNTEAFF
TRBV28	few	-	TRBJ1-1	TGTGCCAGCAGTTTATCAGGGAAGGATATCACTGAAGCTTTCTTT	CASSLSGKDITEAFF
TRBV18	-	TRBD1	TRBJ1-5	TGTGCCAGCTCACCGGGACAGGGCAATCAGCCCCAGCATTTT	CASSPGQGNQPQHF
TRBV12-3/TRBV12-4	-	TRBD1	TRBJ2-7	TGTGCCAGCAGTAAGGGACAGGGGGACGAGCAGTACTTC	CASSKGQGDEQYF
TRBV3-1/TRBV3-2	-	TRBD2	TRBJ2-7	TGTGCCAGCAGCCTCACCCACCTAGCGGGAAGCTCCTACGAGCAGTACTTC	CASSLTHLAGSSYEQYF
TRBV9	-	TRBD2	TRBJ2-1	TGTGCCAGCAGCGCCCGGACTAGCGGGAGATTGCATGAGCAGTTCTTC	CASSARTSGRLHEQFF
TRBV4-3	-	-	TRBJ1-1	TGCGCCAGCAGCCAAGAGGGGGGAATTGTCACTGAAGCTTTCTTT	CASSQEGGIVTEAFF
TRBV28	-	-	TRBJ1-2	TGTGCCAGCAGTTCGCGGGGGCTGGGCTACACCTTC	CASSSRGLGYTF
TRBV2	-	-	TRBJ2-5	TGTGCCAGCAGGAGACAGGGAGGCCAAGAGACCCAGTACTTC	CASRRQGGQETQYF
TRBV7-7	-	-	TRBJ2-5	TGTGCCAGCAGCTTAGACCAGGGGCTACTAGGAGAGACCCAGTACTTC	CASSLDQGLLGETQYF
TRBV19	-	TRBD2	TRBJ2-1	TGTGCCAGTAGTCCCCCCAGTTGGGGGGGCTCCTACAATGAGCAGTTCTTC	CASSPPSWGGSYNEQFF
TRBV2	-	TRBD2	TRBJ2-3	TGTGCCAGACATACTAGCGGGAGAAGCGGGCCCACAGATACGCAGTATTTT	CARHTSGRSGPTDTQYF
TRBV7-3	-	-	TRBJ2-7	TGTGCCAGCAGCTCTGACAGAAACTCCTACGAGCAGTACTTC	CASSSDRNSYEQYF
TRBV5-1	-	TRBD1	TRBJ1-2	TGCGCCAGCAGCCCACTCATTACAGGGGGCGGCTATGGCTACACCTTC	CASSPLITGGGYGYTF